This is a list of T cell receptor beta chains from one sample in a study of blood T cell repertoires in COVID-19. The repertoire was sequenced with immunoSEQ multiplex PCR; TCRdb's copy has only in-frame clones and lacks some. Of 100,000 to 150,000 clones in the sample, 81% were seen once. Input material: peripheral blood. Receptor source: a woman in her fifties or sixties with active or convalescent COVID-19. Each CDR3 is given with its conserved first and last residue. Fields, in order: clone size, V gene, J gene, D gene, CDR3 protein, CDR3 DNA. D genes are given only for firm matches. Clone size is given for some rows only: seen once, a few or many times, or a class if the clone is expanded.

clone size: NA; V gene: TRBV10-3; J gene: TRBJ1-2; D gene: NA; CDR3 protein: CAISSTNYGYTF; CDR3 DNA: TGTGCCATCAGTAGCACGAACTATGGCTACACCTTC
clone size: NA; V gene: TRBV5-1; J gene: TRBJ1-4; D gene: TRBD1; CDR3 protein: CASSFTTGGGEKLFF; CDR3 DNA: TGCGCCAGCAGCTTCACGACAGGGGGCGGTGAAAAACTGTTTTTT
clone size: NA; V gene: TRBV28; J gene: TRBJ2-7; D gene: NA; CDR3 protein: CASSSLRVPYEQYF; CDR3 DNA: TGTGCCAGCAGTTCACTCAGGGTTCCCTACGAGCAGTACTTC
clone size: NA; V gene: TRBV5-4; J gene: TRBJ2-5; D gene: NA; CDR3 protein: CASSLAGGETQYF; CDR3 DNA: TGTGCCAGCAGCTTGGCCGGAGGGGAGACCCAGTACTTC
clone size: once; V gene: TRBV11-3; J gene: TRBJ2-2; D gene: NA; CDR3 protein: CASSPGANTGELFF; CDR3 DNA: TGTGCCAGCAGCCCCGGAGCGAACACCGGGGAGCTGTTTTTT
clone size: NA; V gene: TRBV5-1; J gene: TRBJ1-5; D gene: NA; CDR3 protein: CASSLVPGSDQPQHF; CDR3 DNA: TGCGCCAGCAGCTTGGTGCCAGGGTCTGACCAGCCCCAGCATTTT
clone size: NA; V gene: TRBV5-5; J gene: TRBJ2-7; D gene: TRBD1; CDR3 protein: CASSSPGQGYREQYF; CDR3 DNA: TGTGCCAGCAGCTCACCGGGACAGGGGTATCGCGAGCAGTACTTC
clone size: few; V gene: TRBV10-3; J gene: TRBJ2-1; D gene: TRBD2; CDR3 protein: CAISESPSGGAYNEQFF; CDR3 DNA: TGTGCCATCAGTGAGTCCCCCAGCGGGGGGGCCTACAATGAGCAGTTCTTC
clone size: NA; V gene: TRBV6-4; J gene: TRBJ1-6; D gene: NA; CDR3 protein: CASSRGGNSPLHF; CDR3 DNA: TGTGCCAGCAGTCGGGGGGGAAATTCACCCCTCCACTTT
clone size: NA; V gene: TRBV7-2; J gene: TRBJ2-5; D gene: TRBD2; CDR3 protein: CASSPRLAVLETQYF; CDR3 DNA: TGTGCCAGCAGCCCCCGACTAGCGGTATTAGAGACCCAGTACTTC
clone size: NA; V gene: TRBV6-5; J gene: TRBJ2-2; D gene: TRBD1; CDR3 protein: CASSLDRSVTGELFF; CDR3 DNA: TGTGCCAGCAGCCTGGACAGGTCGGTCACCGGGGAGCTGTTTTTT
clone size: NA; V gene: TRBV24-1; J gene: TRBJ2-1; D gene: NA; CDR3 protein: CATSESTAAGFDNEQFF; CDR3 DNA: TGTGCCACCAGTGAGTCCACGGCCGCAGGATTTGACAATGAGCAGTTCTTC
clone size: once; V gene: TRBV7-9; J gene: TRBJ2-3; D gene: TRBD2; CDR3 protein: CASSLGSGTFADTQYF; CDR3 DNA: TGTGCCAGCAGCTTAGGTAGCGGGACTTTCGCAGATACGCAGTATTTT
clone size: NA; V gene: TRBV27; J gene: TRBJ2-6; D gene: TRBD1; CDR3 protein: CASSFTGGSGANVLTF; CDR3 DNA: TGTGCCAGCAGTTTCACAGGGGGTTCTGGGGCCAACGTCCTGACTTTC
clone size: NA; V gene: TRBV19; J gene: TRBJ2-2; D gene: NA; CDR3 protein: CASSIQFGSGGELFF; CDR3 DNA: TGTGCCAGTAGTATACAGTTCGGGAGCGGCGGGGAGCTGTTTTTT
clone size: few; V gene: TRBV3-1/TRBV3-2; J gene: TRBJ1-1; D gene: TRBD1; CDR3 protein: CASSSWDRNTEAFF; CDR3 DNA: TGTGCCAGCAGCTCCTGGGACAGGAACACTGAAGCTTTCTTT
clone size: NA; V gene: TRBV6-5; J gene: TRBJ1-2; D gene: NA; CDR3 protein: CASSFNRDYTF; CDR3 DNA: TGTGCCAGTAGTTTTAACAGGGACTACACCTTC
clone size: NA; V gene: TRBV11-2; J gene: TRBJ1-4; D gene: TRBD1; CDR3 protein: CASSLTGGGEKLFF; CDR3 DNA: TGTGCCAGCAGCTTGACAGGGGGCGGGGAAAAACTGTTTTTT
clone size: once; V gene: TRBV10-1; J gene: TRBJ1-1; D gene: TRBD1; CDR3 protein: CASSESRQGDELNTEAFF; CDR3 DNA: TGCGCCAGCAGTGAGTCCCGACAGGGGGATGAGTTGAACACTGAAGCTTTCTTT
clone size: NA; V gene: TRBV5-1; J gene: TRBJ2-5; D gene: TRBD1; CDR3 protein: CASSSGQVPGKETQYF; CDR3 DNA: TGCGCCAGCAGCTCTGGACAGGTCCCCGGTAAAGAGACCCAGTACTTC
clone size: NA; V gene: TRBV10-3; J gene: TRBJ2-5; D gene: TRBD2; CDR3 protein: CAISTSGQETQYF; CDR3 DNA: TGTGCCATCAGTACTAGCGGCCAAGAGACCCAGTACTTC
clone size: NA; V gene: TRBV5-4; J gene: TRBJ2-5; D gene: NA; CDR3 protein: CASSLAARRETQYF; CDR3 DNA: TGTGCCAGCAGCTTGGCAGCGAGGAGAGAGACCCAGTACTTC
clone size: NA; V gene: TRBV7-8; J gene: TRBJ2-5; D gene: NA; CDR3 protein: CASSLDLARGTQYF; CDR3 DNA: TGTGCCAGCAGCTTAGATCTAGCCCGGGGGACCCAGTACTTC
clone size: NA; V gene: TRBV5-1; J gene: TRBJ2-1; D gene: TRBD2; CDR3 protein: CASSQFSGGANEQFF; CDR3 DNA: TGCGCCAGCAGCCAATTTAGCGGGGGGGCTAATGAGCAGTTCTTC
clone size: NA; V gene: TRBV7-2; J gene: TRBJ2-7; D gene: TRBD2; CDR3 protein: CASSSRAGGLEQYF; CDR3 DNA: TGTGCCAGCAGCTCTCGAGCGGGGGGCCTGGAGCAGTACTTC
clone size: NA; V gene: TRBV7-8; J gene: TRBJ1-6; D gene: NA; CDR3 protein: CASSLFNSPLHF; CDR3 DNA: TGTGCCAGCAGCCTCTTTAATTCACCCCTCCACTTT
clone size: many; V gene: TRBV7-9; J gene: TRBJ2-1; D gene: TRBD1; CDR3 protein: CASSLAQGTGGNEQFF; CDR3 DNA: TGTGCCAGCAGCTTAGCGCAGGGGACAGGGGGCAATGAGCAGTTCTTC
clone size: NA; V gene: TRBV9; J gene: TRBJ2-5; D gene: NA; CDR3 protein: CASSVAGGLEGTQYF; CDR3 DNA: TGTGCCAGCAGCGTAGCTGGCGGACTTGAAGGGACCCAGTACTTC
clone size: NA; V gene: TRBV19; J gene: TRBJ2-2; D gene: NA; CDR3 protein: CASRSYWNTGELFF; CDR3 DNA: TGTGCCAGTAGGAGTTACTGGAACACCGGGGAGCTGTTTTTT
clone size: NA; V gene: TRBV4-3; J gene: TRBJ2-6; D gene: TRBD1; CDR3 protein: CASGYTGAGANVLTF; CDR3 DNA: TGCGCCAGCGGTTACACAGGGGCTGGGGCCAACGTCCTGACTTTC
clone size: NA; V gene: TRBV10-2; J gene: TRBJ1-6; D gene: NA; CDR3 protein: CASSRGGDSPLHF; CDR3 DNA: TGCGCCAGCAGCCGAGGAGGGGACTCACCCCTCCACTTT
clone size: NA; V gene: TRBV24-1; J gene: TRBJ1-5; D gene: NA; CDR3 protein: CATSDQYSNQPQHF; CDR3 DNA: TGTGCCACCAGTGATCAGTATAGCAATCAGCCCCAGCATTTT
clone size: NA; V gene: TRBV19; J gene: TRBJ1-5; D gene: NA; CDR3 protein: CASTPRGINRNQPQHF; CDR3 DNA: TGTGCCAGTACCCCCCGGGGGATTAATCGGAATCAGCCCCAGCATTTT
clone size: NA; V gene: TRBV5-1; J gene: TRBJ2-5; D gene: TRBD2; CDR3 protein: CASSLEGLASVETQYF; CDR3 DNA: TGCGCCAGCAGCTTGGAAGGACTAGCGAGCGTGGAGACCCAGTACTTC
clone size: NA; V gene: TRBV30; J gene: TRBJ2-1; D gene: TRBD2; CDR3 protein: CAWSETSGGEQFF; CDR3 DNA: TGTGCCTGGAGTGAGACTAGCGGGGGTGAGCAGTTCTTC
clone size: NA; V gene: TRBV30; J gene: TRBJ2-7; D gene: TRBD1; CDR3 protein: CAWSEGQGAVKYF; CDR3 DNA: TGTGCCTGGAGTGAAGGACAGGGGGCCGTAAAATACTTC
clone size: NA; V gene: TRBV4-1; J gene: TRBJ1-1; D gene: NA; CDR3 protein: CASSQARLQGWGNTEAFF; CDR3 DNA: TGCGCCAGCAGCCAAGCCAGACTACAGGGTTGGGGGAACACTGAAGCTTTCTTT
clone size: NA; V gene: TRBV11-1; J gene: TRBJ2-1; D gene: TRBD2; CDR3 protein: CASSLVTSGTGEQFF; CDR3 DNA: TGTGCCAGCAGCTTAGTCACTAGCGGGACGGGGGAGCAGTTCTTC
clone size: NA; V gene: TRBV2; J gene: TRBJ2-7; D gene: NA; CDR3 protein: CASSEAHGTPYEQYF; CDR3 DNA: TGTGCCAGCAGTGAAGCGCACGGGACACCCTACGAGCAGTACTTC
clone size: NA; V gene: TRBV11-2; J gene: TRBJ1-4; D gene: NA; CDR3 protein: CASSLRPRGNEKLFF; CDR3 DNA: TGTGCCAGCAGCTTACGCCCCAGGGGAAATGAAAAACTGTTTTTT
clone size: NA; V gene: TRBV30; J gene: TRBJ2-7; D gene: TRBD1; CDR3 protein: CAWSVTGGLNEQYF; CDR3 DNA: TGTGCCTGGAGTGTGACAGGGGGTCTAAACGAGCAGTACTTC
clone size: NA; V gene: TRBV15; J gene: TRBJ2-3; D gene: NA; CDR3 protein: CATSRGRDSHDTQYF; CDR3 DNA: TGTGCCACCAGCAGAGGCCGGGACTCCCACGATACGCAGTATTTT
clone size: NA; V gene: TRBV20-1; J gene: TRBJ2-1; D gene: NA; CDR3 protein: CSAERLGEQFF; CDR3 DNA: TGCAGTGCTGAAAGACTAGGTGAGCAGTTCTTC
clone size: few; V gene: TRBV19; J gene: TRBJ1-1; D gene: TRBD1; CDR3 protein: CASSIYGQGQQLNTEAFF; CDR3 DNA: TGTGCCAGTAGTATATATGGACAGGGCCAACAGTTGAACACTGAAGCTTTCTTT
clone size: NA; V gene: TRBV24-1; J gene: TRBJ1-1; D gene: TRBD1; CDR3 protein: CATSDFPGQTAFF; CDR3 DNA: TGTGCCACCAGTGATTTTCCGGGACAGACGGCTTTCTTT
clone size: few; V gene: TRBV2; J gene: TRBJ1-5; D gene: NA; CDR3 protein: CASSEVGHMNQPQHF; CDR3 DNA: TGTGCCAGCAGTGAAGTGGGACACATGAATCAGCCCCAGCATTTT